The rows below give T cell receptor beta chains drawn from one sample of a study of blood T cell repertoires in COVID-19. Assay: immunoSEQ multiplex PCR; the TCRdb copy retains only in-frame clones and omits some. The table lists some 150,000 clones, approximately 89% of them singletons, with about 1.6% in the top ten. What was sequenced was peripheral blood. The receptors were gathered from a human donor in a cohort sampled during active COVID-19. The CDR3 runs from the conserved cysteine through the conserved F or W. The order of the fields is D gene, V gene, J gene, clone size, CDR3 DNA, CDR3 protein. A D gene is named only where the DNA matches it firmly. A clone size is listed for some rows: how often the clone was seen (once, few, many), or a class if it is expanded.

D: TRBD1; V: TRBV11-3; J: TRBJ2-5; size: NA; DNA: TGTGCCAGCAGCTCCTCTGAGGGGGCGGGCCAAGAGACCCAGTACTTC; CDR3: CASSSSEGAGQETQYF
D: TRBD1; V: TRBV2; J: TRBJ2-5; size: NA; DNA: TGTGCCAGCTCCGACAGGGTACAAGAGACCCAGTACTTC; CDR3: CASSDRVQETQYF
D: TRBD2; V: TRBV6-5; J: TRBJ2-7; size: NA; DNA: TGTGCCAGCAGTTACTCGGCGGGGGAGACCTACGAGCAGTACTTC; CDR3: CASSYSAGETYEQYF
D: NA; V: TRBV27; J: TRBJ1-6; size: NA; DNA: TGTGCCAGCAGTTTCGCCAGAAGTAATTCACCCCTCCACTTT; CDR3: CASSFARSNSPLHF
D: NA; V: TRBV9; J: TRBJ1-1; size: once; DNA: TGTGCCAGCAGCGTATTTGGTGGCAACACTGAAGCTTTCTTT; CDR3: CASSVFGGNTEAFF
D: TRBD1; V: TRBV7-2; J: TRBJ2-5; size: NA; DNA: TGTGCCAGCAGCTTCAACAGGGGTGGAGAGACCCAGTACTTC; CDR3: CASSFNRGGETQYF
D: TRBD1; V: TRBV27; J: TRBJ2-2; size: once; DNA: TGTGCCAGCAGACGAGGGACAGACACCGGGGAGCTGTTTTTT; CDR3: CASRRGTDTGELFF
D: TRBD1; V: TRBV29-1; J: TRBJ2-3; size: NA; DNA: TGCAGCGTCAAAGACAGGGCTACAGATACGCAGTATTTT; CDR3: CSVKDRATDTQYF
D: TRBD1; V: TRBV18; J: TRBJ2-7; size: NA; DNA: TGTGCCAGCTCACAAACGACAGGGAACGAGCAGTACTTC; CDR3: CASSQTTGNEQYF
D: TRBD1; V: TRBV9; J: TRBJ2-7; size: NA; DNA: TGTGCCAGCAGCGTAGCTCAGGGGGTCTACGAGCAGTACTTC; CDR3: CASSVAQGVYEQYF
D: NA; V: TRBV2; J: TRBJ1-1; size: NA; DNA: TGTGCCAGCAGTCCCTACCCCAATTACACTGAAGCTTTCTTT; CDR3: CASSPYPNYTEAFF
D: TRBD2; V: TRBV10-3; J: TRBJ2-1; size: NA; DNA: TGTGCCATCAGTGAGTCAATGGCTAGCGGGGACTACAATGAGCAGTTCTTC; CDR3: CAISESMASGDYNEQFF
D: TRBD2; V: TRBV19; J: TRBJ2-1; size: NA; DNA: TGTGCCAGTAGTGCCGGGACTAGCGGGGGGTATGAGCAGTTCTTC; CDR3: CASSAGTSGGYEQFF
D: NA; V: TRBV10-3; J: TRBJ2-7; size: many; DNA: TGTGCCATCAGTGAGTCCTCGCAGGGAGGATACGAGCAGTACTTC; CDR3: CAISESSQGGYEQYF
D: NA; V: TRBV13; J: TRBJ2-7; size: NA; DNA: TGTGCCAGCAGCTTAGCACGCGGGGGCGGATACGAGCAGTACTTC; CDR3: CASSLARGGGYEQYF
D: TRBD1; V: TRBV24-1; J: TRBJ2-5; size: once; DNA: TGTGCCACCCATCGACAGGGGTTACAAGAGACCCAGTACTTC; CDR3: CATHRQGLQETQYF
D: TRBD1; V: TRBV4-1; J: TRBJ1-1; size: NA; DNA: TGCGCCAGCAGCCCAAACCGTCGGGGACAGGGGCGAGAATCCATGAACACTGAAGCTTTCTTT; CDR3: CASSPNRRGQGRESMNTEAFF
D: TRBD2; V: TRBV7-2; J: TRBJ2-1; size: NA; DNA: TGTGCCAGCAGCTTTAGCGGGGGGGCAGGGGAGCAGTTCTTC; CDR3: CASSFSGGAGEQFF
D: NA; V: TRBV5-1; J: TRBJ1-6; size: once; DNA: TGCGCCAGCAGCTTGGGCGCCTACTATAATTCACCCCTCCACTTT; CDR3: CASSLGAYYNSPLHF
D: NA; V: TRBV7-8; J: TRBJ1-2; size: NA; DNA: TGTGCCAGCAGCTTACAGGGGATTCCCTATGGCTACACCTTC; CDR3: CASSLQGIPYGYTF
D: TRBD1; V: TRBV24-1; J: TRBJ2-5; size: NA; DNA: TGTGCCACCAGTGATTCTAGGACAGGGTGGGTTGGGACCCAGTACTTC; CDR3: CATSDSRTGWVGTQYF
D: TRBD1; V: TRBV4-3; J: TRBJ1-5; size: NA; DNA: TGCGCCAGCAGCCAAGAACAGGGGAATCAGCCCCAGCATTTT; CDR3: CASSQEQGNQPQHF
D: NA; V: TRBV27; J: TRBJ2-5; size: NA; DNA: TGTGCCAGCAGTCCCCGACAGAACCAAGAGACCCAGTACTTC; CDR3: CASSPRQNQETQYF
D: NA; V: TRBV13; J: TRBJ2-1; size: NA; DNA: TGTGCCAGCAGCTGGACTACGAGAGGGGAGCAGTTCTTC; CDR3: CASSWTTRGEQFF
D: TRBD2; V: TRBV28; J: TRBJ2-1; size: NA; DNA: TGTGCCAGCAGTTTAGGCGGGGGGGCCGGACGGAATGAGCAGTTCTTC; CDR3: CASSLGGGAGRNEQFF
D: NA; V: TRBV12-3/TRBV12-4; J: TRBJ2-7; size: NA; DNA: TGTGCCAGCGGGAGTTTCTACGAGCAGTACTTC; CDR3: CASGSFYEQYF
D: NA; V: TRBV7-3; J: TRBJ2-1; size: NA; DNA: TGTGCCAGCAGCTTAAATAGCGGTTCCCTCCATGAGCAGTTCTTC; CDR3: CASSLNSGSLHEQFF
D: NA; V: TRBV4-1; J: TRBJ2-1; size: NA; DNA: TGCGCCAGCAGCCAAGATCCCGGACAGATCTCCTACAATGAGCAGTTCTTC; CDR3: CASSQDPGQISYNEQFF
D: NA; V: TRBV6-5; J: TRBJ2-2; size: NA; DNA: TGTGCCAGCACACAGTACGGGGAGCTGTTTTTT; CDR3: CASTQYGELFF
D: NA; V: TRBV5-5; J: TRBJ1-3; size: NA; DNA: TGTGCCAGCAGCTTGGGCAGATCTGGAAACACCATATATTTT; CDR3: CASSLGRSGNTIYF
D: TRBD2; V: TRBV6-4; J: TRBJ2-3; size: NA; DNA: TGTGCCAGCAGTGACTCGACCGCGGGGGGGCCAGATACGCAGTATTTT; CDR3: CASSDSTAGGPDTQYF
D: NA; V: TRBV6-5; J: TRBJ2-7; size: NA; DNA: TGTGCCAGCAGTTACCGAGTGGGGCACTACGAGCAGTACTTC; CDR3: CASSYRVGHYEQYF
D: NA; V: TRBV6-6; J: TRBJ1-2; size: NA; DNA: TGTGCCAGCAGTTACGCAGGGTGGAACTATGGCTACACCTTC; CDR3: CASSYAGWNYGYTF
D: TRBD2; V: TRBV9; J: TRBJ2-1; size: NA; DNA: TGTGCCAGCAGCGTAGAGGTCGGGAGGTCCAGGCAGTTCTTC; CDR3: CASSVEVGRSRQFF
D: NA; V: TRBV18; J: TRBJ2-7; size: NA; DNA: TGTGCCAGCTCACCGGGGCAGGGCTTTGAAGAGCAGTACTTC; CDR3: CASSPGQGFEEQYF
D: NA; V: TRBV19; J: TRBJ1-4; size: NA; DNA: TGTGCCAGTAGTATGGGCCAGCTAAATGAAAAACTGTTTTTT; CDR3: CASSMGQLNEKLFF
D: TRBD2; V: TRBV6-5; J: TRBJ2-3; size: NA; DNA: TGTGCCAGCAGTCTAGCGGGGGGGAGCACAGATACGCAGTATTTT; CDR3: CASSLAGGSTDTQYF
D: TRBD2; V: TRBV18; J: TRBJ2-2; size: NA; DNA: TGTGCCAGCTCACGGAATACCGGGACTAGCTTCGGGGAGCTGTTTTTT; CDR3: CASSRNTGTSFGELFF
D: TRBD1; V: TRBV9; J: TRBJ2-7; size: NA; DNA: TGTGCCAGCAGCGTAGCCGGGACAGGGATTTACGAGCAGTACTTC; CDR3: CASSVAGTGIYEQYF
D: TRBD1; V: TRBV6-5; J: TRBJ2-7; size: NA; DNA: TGTGCCAGCAGTTACTCAACGGGACAGGCGACCTACGAGCAGTACTTC; CDR3: CASSYSTGQATYEQYF
D: NA; V: TRBV19; J: TRBJ2-1; size: NA; DNA: TGTGCCAGTAGTATAGGGCAGGGGGGAAGTGATGAGCAGTTCTTC; CDR3: CASSIGQGGSDEQFF
D: NA; V: TRBV20-1; J: TRBJ1-5; size: once; DNA: TGCAGTGCAAGTACGACAGGTCAGCCCCAGCATTTT; CDR3: CSASTTGQPQHF
D: NA; V: TRBV6-5; J: TRBJ2-2; size: NA; DNA: TGTGCCAGCAGTTACGTGTCGGGGGGCAACACCGGGGAGCTGTTTTTT; CDR3: CASSYVSGGNTGELFF
D: NA; V: TRBV12-1; J: TRBJ2-3; size: NA; DNA: TGTGCCAGCAGCTTTGCTTGTATGACGCAGTATTTT; CDR3: CASSFACMTQYF
D: TRBD2; V: TRBV9; J: TRBJ2-5; size: NA; DNA: TGTGCCAGCAGCGTAGGCAGCGGGGGGGCGGAGACCCAGTACTTC; CDR3: CASSVGSGGAETQYF
D: NA; V: TRBV4-1; J: TRBJ1-2; size: NA; DNA: TGCGCCAGCAGCCAACCGAATGGGCAGCACTGGAACTATGGCTACACCTTC; CDR3: CASSQPNGQHWNYGYTF
D: NA; V: TRBV27; J: TRBJ1-2; size: NA; DNA: TGTGCCAGCAGTCCCATAGTAGGGAGCGGCTACACCTTC; CDR3: CASSPIVGSGYTF
D: TRBD1; V: TRBV27; J: TRBJ2-7; size: NA; DNA: TGTGCCAGCAGGCCGGGACAGGGAATTTACGAGCAGTACTTC; CDR3: CASRPGQGIYEQYF
D: NA; V: TRBV2; J: TRBJ2-3; size: NA; DNA: TGTGCCAGCGCATGGACAGAAACAGATACGCAGTATTTT; CDR3: CASAWTETDTQYF
D: TRBD2; V: TRBV14; J: TRBJ2-3; size: NA; DNA: TGTGCCAGCAGCCAAGACTTCCGGGGGGGAATCACAGATACGCAGTATTTT; CDR3: CASSQDFRGGITDTQYF
D: TRBD2; V: TRBV5-1; J: TRBJ2-5; size: NA; DNA: TGCGCCAGCAGCCGGGGACTAGCGCTCTTGGGAGAGACCCAGTACTTC; CDR3: CASSRGLALLGETQYF
D: TRBD1; V: TRBV2; J: TRBJ2-7; size: NA; DNA: TGTGCCAGCAGTCAGAGTGGACAGGCTTTCGGCGAGCAGTACTTC; CDR3: CASSQSGQAFGEQYF
D: TRBD1; V: TRBV7-8; J: TRBJ2-7; size: NA; DNA: TGTGCCAGCAGCACGGACAGGGATGAGCAGTACTTC; CDR3: CASSTDRDEQYF
D: NA; V: TRBV25-1; J: TRBJ1-1; size: NA; DNA: TGTGCCAGCAGCATGAACACTGAAGCTTTCTTT; CDR3: CASSMNTEAFF
D: NA; V: TRBV9; J: TRBJ2-1; size: NA; DNA: TGTGCCAGCAGCTCCTCTGGGGGGGCATCCTACAATGAGCAGTTCTTC; CDR3: CASSSSGGASYNEQFF
D: NA; V: TRBV9; J: TRBJ2-5; size: NA; DNA: TGTGCCAGCAGCGTAGGCGGGGGCGAGACCCAGTACTTC; CDR3: CASSVGGGETQYF
D: NA; V: TRBV6-2/TRBV6-3; J: TRBJ1-4; size: NA; DNA: TGTGCCAGCAGTTACGGCAGGGGTGAAAAACTGTTTTTT; CDR3: CASSYGRGEKLFF
D: NA; V: TRBV5-8; J: TRBJ1-6; size: NA; DNA: TGTGCCAGCAGGGCACAGCTTAGTAATTCACCCCTCCACTTT; CDR3: CASRAQLSNSPLHF
D: NA; V: TRBV30; J: TRBJ1-6; size: NA; DNA: TGTGCCTGGAGTGTACTGGAGGATTCACCCCTCCACTTT; CDR3: CAWSVLEDSPLHF